This TCR beta chain derives from a study of cytomegalovirus exposure and HLA in healthy donors. Study results and caveats: A later analysis associated 15,000 to 20,000 TCR beta sequences with HLA alleles at a 0.05 false discovery rate. As a later analysis showed, several of the most significant clusters appeared to be linked to common viral pathogens. One later analysis reportedly identified an Asian-associated ancestry cluster that showed fewer N-insertions than the approximately 710-donor mean.

CDR1 is SGHDN and CDR2 is FVKESK in the germline V gene. The CDR3 length is 12 residues. V lost 1 base, J lost 11 bases, and 12 bases lay in between. Of note for this clone: What it binds is not known.

The PCR made use of 60 Vbeta and 13 Jbeta primers. Original processing notes: Unique TCR beta chains numbered about 79 million in a later analysis, with around 11 million shared. Method: immunoSEQ multiplex PCR; TCRdb's copy keeps in-frame clones and lacks some. V, J and clone size are taken as reported in that table, and D and trimming were inferred from the DNA itself. This sample's table has around 200,000 clones. The TCR was taken from a woman aged 18-35 years in good health and CMV-seropositive. V is TRBV14 and J is TRBJ2-7; unclear D gene. The specimen was PBMCs. The DNA of the CDR3 is TGTGCCAGCAGCCAAGTGCCAGGTATAGAGTACTTC. It specifies CASSQVPGIEYF.